A selection of T cell receptor beta chains follows, all from one sample in a study of coeliac disease. Sequencing used immunoSEQ multiplex PCR; TCRdb keeps in-frame clones, though not all of them. There are several thousand clones in the sample; around 60% occur only once, and roughly a third lies in the top ten. Sequences were obtained from intraepithelial lymphocytes from the gut. These receptors originate from a woman aged 40 to 50. Both conserved end residues are part of each CDR3.

v_gene	CDR3aa
TRBV28	CASSSPPTDKTEAFF
TRBV7-2	CASSLVAGGGAKNIQYF
TRBV27	CASSKGGAGGAQHF
TRBV5-4	CASTYGREKLFF
TRBV7-3	CASSVGQSTEAFF
TRBV9	CASSTASGSTDTQYF
TRBV29-1	CSDNLGLAREQFF
TRBV28	CASSRQGAGYSNQPQHF
TRBV9	CASSVEGLSTGELFF
TRBV7-6	CASSFGLAGGPYNEQFF
TRBV6-5	CASRPRGGGNQPQHF
TRBV5-6	CASSLVTSTLYNEQFF
TRBV5-4	CASSPDTSYNEQFF
TRBV27	CASSDRFYGYTF
TRBV4-1	CASSQGDRPYNSPLHF
TRBV29-1	CSVDNGGSYNEQFF
TRBV7-3	CASSVTGLGTEAFF
TRBV29-1	CSVDQGGSYNEQFF
TRBV14	CASSQEATAAETQYF
TRBV12-5	CASGLGVASGGTDTQYF
TRBV28	CASSVAGTGVGEQFF
TRBV5-1	CASSLGGSPYNEQFF
TRBV29-1	CSVELGEGRETQYF